Listed here are 7 T cell receptor beta chains from one sample, sequenced in a study of shared clonotypes between healthy human individuals. Naive CD8 cells, CD45RO-negative and positively selected for CCR7, excluded terminally differentiated effector memory CD45RA+ cells. Assay used: immunoSEQ multiplex PCR; TCRdb lists only in-frame clones, some missing. Of approximately 1.9 million clones listed, just under 95% are singletons. Sequenced material: naive CD8+ T cells from PBMCs. Receptor source: a man aged 18 to 29 in good health. Some clones in this sample may be carry-over from other donors' samples.

The chain has TRBV5-6 and TRBJ1-1, with D unclear. V lost 0 bases and J lost 2, with 14 bases in between. From germline, CDR1 is SGHDT and CDR2 YYEEEE. This CDR3 is built from 16 residues. The CDR3 nucleotides are TGTGCCAGCAGCTTGGTGGGCCTTGCCCTTAACACTGAAGCTTTCTTT. It is translated as CASSLVGLALNTEAFF.

This chain links TRBV7-9 with TRBJ1-1, with D uncertain. CDR1 is SEHNR, CDR2 FQNEAQ, per germline (reference sequence). V was shortened by 2 bases and J by 5 bases, with 6 bases between the two germline ends. CDR3 size: 12 residues. For the CDR3, the DNA is TGTGCCAGCAGCTTATGGGAAACTGAAGCTTTCTTT. Protein: CASSLWETEAFF. Supplemented by reference TRBV7-9 and TRBJ1-1, the full variable domain reads DTGVSQNPRHKITKRGQNVTFRCDPISEHNRLYWYRQTLGQGPEFLTYFQNEAQLEKSRLLSDRFSAERPKGSFSTLEIQRTEQGDSAMYLCASSLWETEAFFGQGTRLTVV.

CDR3 region: CASSKRQGFTGTEAFF. For the CDR3, the DNA is TGTGCCAGTAGTAAGCGACAGGGCTTCACGGGGACTGAAGCTTTCTTT. The rearrangement uses TRBV19 and TRBJ1-1; 7 bases are shared with TRBD1. V trimming: 4 bases; J trimming: 5 bases; junction bases outside the gene matches: 13. Germline V gene lookup returns CDR1 LNHDA and CDR2 SQIVND (reference sequence). CDR3 size: 16 residues.

This clone was counted once. This chain uses TRBV27 with TRBJ1-5; D is undetermined. The V end was cut by 6 bases, the J end by 0 bases, with 12 bases between. The CDR3 sequence is 15 residues long. The germline V gene has CDR1 MNHEY and CDR2 SMNVEV (reference sequence). The CDR3 here is CASSPVGYSNQPQHF. CDR3 nucleotides: TGTGCCAGCAGCCCCGTGGGATATAGCAATCAGCCCCAGCATTTT.

There are a few counts of this clone. The chain links TRBV10-3 to TRBJ1-1; D is perhaps TRBD1 (6 bases). Germline V gene lookup returns CDR1 ENHRY and CDR2 SYGVKD. Trimming left V 7 bases short and J 8 bases short, with 17 bases between. This CDR3 spans 13 amino acids. This CDR3 reads CAINGGGGSEAFF. The CDR3 DNA reads TGTGCCATCAACGGCGGAGGGGGGTCCGAAGCTTTCTTT.

V and J are TRBV6-1 and TRBJ2-2, with unresolved D. V was pared by 0 bases and J by 10 bases, with 6 bases between. The CDR3 runs 12 residues. Germline CDR1 MNHNS, CDR2 SASEGT. CDR3 protein: CASSEARQELFF. In DNA form, the CDR3 reads TGTGCCAGCAGTGAAGCGCGGCAGGAGCTGTTTTTT.

The rearrangement links TRBV5-6 to TRBJ2-5; D is unresolved. Gene TRBJ2-7 matches the end of the DNA better, so the J call may be wrong. This CDR3 has 13 residues. CDR1 and CDR2 from the germline V gene are SGHDT and YYEEEE. CDR3 bases: TGTGCCAGCAGCTTGGTATCTTATTACGAGCAGTACTTC. It translates to CASSLVSYYEQYF.